The 9 T cell receptor beta chains below all came from one sample that was sequenced in a study of T-cell reconstitution after alpha-beta-depleted transplantation in children. Unique molecular identifiers were built into the TCRbeta library. TCRdb fed the PCR reads into MiXCR, producing one record per CDR3 protein. The table lists 45,000 to 70,000 distinct CDR3 sequences, roughly 46% of them singletons. This specimen was PBMCs, mostly from graft donor cells, taken 360 days after TCRalphabeta/CD19-depleted stem cell transplant. These receptor sequences come from a male patient between 5 and 17 years old who had a stem cell transplant for acute lymphoblastic leukemia, so the T cells may come from the graft donor.

The V gene is TRBV12-3 or TRBV12-4, the J gene TRBJ2-1; 7 bases fit TRBD2. The length of the CDR3 is 16 residues. With V trimmed by 2 bases and J by 10 bases, 14 bases remained unmatched. The CDR3 nucleotides are TGTGCCAGCAGTTTATTCGGCGGGAGCCCCCCGCAAGAGCAGTTCTTC. Encoded protein: CASSLFGGSPPQEQFF.

This chain uses TRBV7-2 with TRBJ2-1; 12 nucleotides agree with TRBD1. This CDR3 region has 16 residues. V gave up 5 bases and J gave up 6 bases; unmatched junction bases: 8. In germline, CDR1 is SGHTA, CDR2 FQGNSA. Written as DNA, the CDR3 is TGTGCCAGCAGCCTGACGGGACAGGGGGCGCGCAATGAGCAGTTCTTC. Protein sequence: CASSLTGQGARNEQFF. Full variable domain (outside the CDR3, taken from reference TRBV7-2 and TRBJ2-1): GAGVSQSPSNKVTEKGKDVELRCDPISGHTALYWYRQSLGQGLEFLIYFQGNSAPDKSGLPSDRFSAERTGGSVSTLTIQRTQQEDSAVYLCASSLTGQGARNEQFFGPGTRLTVL.

The chain has TRBV9 and TRBJ2-5, with 9 bases matching TRBD1. CDR3 length: 14 residues. V shed 0 bases, J shed 5 bases, and the junction held 2 bases outside the gene matches. Germline V lookup: CDR1 SGDLS, CDR2 YYNGEE. DNA for the CDR3: TGTGCCAGCAGCGTAGTTGGGACAGGGGAGACCCAGTACTTC. This gives the protein CASSVVGTGETQYF.

This clonotype occurred a few times. The genes are TRBV4-3 and TRBJ2-7, with TRBD2 identical over 11 bases. The CDR3 is 14 amino acids. V dropped 5 bases and J dropped 3; count of bases not matched to a gene: 3. Germline CDR1 and CDR2: LGHNA and YSLEER. The CDR3 nucleotides read TGCGCCAGCAGCTGGGGACTAGCGGTCTACGAGCAGTACTTC. Encoded protein: CASSWGLAVYEQYF.

This clonotype was observed a handful of times. This rearrangement joins TRBV7-3 to TRBJ2-2; D may be TRBD1 (7 bases). The CDR3 is 16 amino acids. CDR1 SGHTA and CDR2 FQGTGA come from the germline V gene. V lost 5 bases to trimming and J lost 6 bases, with 19 bases between them. The CDR3 DNA reads TGTGCCAGCAGCCTCACGGAGGGGGCAACTGCCGGGGAGCTGTTTTTT. It encodes CASSLTEGATAGELFF.

The chain has TRBV12-3 or TRBV12-4 and TRBJ2-6, with unresolved D. Trimming shortened V by 5 bases and J by 0 bases, and 8 bases separated the two germline ends. The CDR3 runs to 15 residues. CDR3 sequence: CASSQAGSGANVLTF. CDR3 nucleotides: TGTGCCAGCAGTCAGGCCGGCTCTGGGGCCAACGTCCTGACTTTC.

This clonotype was seen more than once but under ten times. The genes are TRBV24-1 and TRBJ2-2, with 9 bases aligning to TRBD1. The germline gives CDR1 KGHDR, CDR2 SFDVKD. V was clipped by 5 bases and J by 3 bases; unmatched bases: 6. This CDR3 is 16 amino acids long. This chain's CDR3 is CATSGGDRVYTGELFF. CDR3 sequence (DNA): TGTGCCACCAGTGGCGGGGACAGGGTATACACCGGGGAGCTGTTTTTT.

V gene TRBV27 combines with J gene TRBJ2-1; possible D gene TRBD1, 6 bases. Trimming removed 5 bases at V and 7 bases at J, with 12 bases between. This CDR3 has 13 amino acids. CDR1 and CDR2 (germline): MNHEY, SMNVEV (reference sequence). The CDR3 region has the DNA TGTGCCAGCAGTCCCCTGGGGACAAATGAGCAGTTCTTC. The encoded protein is CASSPLGTNEQFF.

This clonotype has only a few counts. This rearrangement joins TRBV11-2 to TRBJ1-1; D is ambiguous. V was shortened by 4 bases and J by 1 base, with 7 bases between the two germline ends. CDR3 length equals 13 residues. CDR1 and CDR2 (germline): SGHAT, FQNNGV. CDR3 region: CASSSQENTEAFF. CDR3 nucleotides: TGTGCCAGCAGCTCCCAGGAGAACACTGAAGCTTTCTTT.